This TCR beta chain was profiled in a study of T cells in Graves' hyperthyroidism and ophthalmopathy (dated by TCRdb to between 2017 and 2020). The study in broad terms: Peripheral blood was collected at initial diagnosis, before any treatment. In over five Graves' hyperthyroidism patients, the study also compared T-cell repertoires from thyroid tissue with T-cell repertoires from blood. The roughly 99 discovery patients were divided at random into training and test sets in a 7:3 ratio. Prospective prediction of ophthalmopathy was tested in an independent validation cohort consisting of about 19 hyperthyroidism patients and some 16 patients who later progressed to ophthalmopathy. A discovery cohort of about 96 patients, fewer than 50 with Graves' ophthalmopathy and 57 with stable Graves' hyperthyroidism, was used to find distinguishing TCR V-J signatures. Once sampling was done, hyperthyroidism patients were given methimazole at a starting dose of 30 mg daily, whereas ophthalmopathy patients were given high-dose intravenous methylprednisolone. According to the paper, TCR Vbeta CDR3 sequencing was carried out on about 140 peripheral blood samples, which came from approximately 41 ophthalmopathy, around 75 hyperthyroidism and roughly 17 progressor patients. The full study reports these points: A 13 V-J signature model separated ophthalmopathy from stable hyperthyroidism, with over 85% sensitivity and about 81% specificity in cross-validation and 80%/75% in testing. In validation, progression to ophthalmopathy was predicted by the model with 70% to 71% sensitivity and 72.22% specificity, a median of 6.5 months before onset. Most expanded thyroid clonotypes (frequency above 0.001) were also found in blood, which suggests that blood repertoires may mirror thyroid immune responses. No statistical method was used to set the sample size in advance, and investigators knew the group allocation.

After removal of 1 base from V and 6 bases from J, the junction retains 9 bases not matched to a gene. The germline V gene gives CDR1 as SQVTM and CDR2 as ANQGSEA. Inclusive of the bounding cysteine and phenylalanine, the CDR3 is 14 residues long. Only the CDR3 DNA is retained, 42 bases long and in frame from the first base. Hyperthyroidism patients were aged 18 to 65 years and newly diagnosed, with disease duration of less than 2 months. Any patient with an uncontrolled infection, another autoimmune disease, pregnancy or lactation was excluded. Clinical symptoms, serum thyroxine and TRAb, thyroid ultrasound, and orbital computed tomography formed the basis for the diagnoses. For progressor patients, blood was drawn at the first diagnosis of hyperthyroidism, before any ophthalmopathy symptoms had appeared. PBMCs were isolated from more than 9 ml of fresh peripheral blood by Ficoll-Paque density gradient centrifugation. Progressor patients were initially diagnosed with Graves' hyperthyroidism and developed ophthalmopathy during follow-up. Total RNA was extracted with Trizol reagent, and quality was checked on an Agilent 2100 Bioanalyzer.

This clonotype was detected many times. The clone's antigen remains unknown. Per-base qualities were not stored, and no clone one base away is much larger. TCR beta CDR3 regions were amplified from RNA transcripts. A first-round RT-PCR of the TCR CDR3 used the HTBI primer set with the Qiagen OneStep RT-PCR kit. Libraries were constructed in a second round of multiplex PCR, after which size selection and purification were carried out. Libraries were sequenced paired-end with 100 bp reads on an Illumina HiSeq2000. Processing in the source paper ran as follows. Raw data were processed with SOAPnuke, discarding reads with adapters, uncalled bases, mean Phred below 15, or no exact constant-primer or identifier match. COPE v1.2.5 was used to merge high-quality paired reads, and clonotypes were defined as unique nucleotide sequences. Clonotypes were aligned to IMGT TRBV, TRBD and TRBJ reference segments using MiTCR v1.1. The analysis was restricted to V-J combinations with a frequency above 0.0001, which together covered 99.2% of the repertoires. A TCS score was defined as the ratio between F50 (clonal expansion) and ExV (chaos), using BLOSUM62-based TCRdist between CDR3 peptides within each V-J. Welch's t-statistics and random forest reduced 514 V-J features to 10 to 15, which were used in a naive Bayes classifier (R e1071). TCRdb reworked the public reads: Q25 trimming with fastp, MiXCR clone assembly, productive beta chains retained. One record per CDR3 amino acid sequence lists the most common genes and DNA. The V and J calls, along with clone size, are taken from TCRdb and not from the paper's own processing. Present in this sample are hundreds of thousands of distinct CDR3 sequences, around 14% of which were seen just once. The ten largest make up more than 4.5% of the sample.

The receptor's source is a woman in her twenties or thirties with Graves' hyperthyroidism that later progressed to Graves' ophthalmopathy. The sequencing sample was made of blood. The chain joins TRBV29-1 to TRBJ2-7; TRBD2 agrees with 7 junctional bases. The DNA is TGCAGCGTTGAAGCCGTAGGGCGGGGGTCCGAGCAGTACTTC. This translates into CSVEAVGRGSEQYF.